A selection of T cell receptor beta chains follows, all from one sample in a study of cytomegalovirus exposure and HLA in healthy donors. Data came from immunoSEQ multiplex PCR; TCRdb stores just in-frame clones and leaves some out. This repertoire shows over 150,000 clones, 80% to 85% found once; its top ten account for 1.6%. Sequencing was performed on PBMCs. The receptor source for this set is a man in his fifties in good health and CMV-seronegative. Both conserved end residues are part of each CDR3. Each record gives: J gene, D gene, V gene, clone size, CDR3 DNA, CDR3 protein. The D gene is left open where the match is weak. A row's size may be missing; if present it is once, few, many or a size class.

J gene: TRBJ1-4; D gene: -; V gene: TRBV6-5; clone size: -; CDR3 DNA: TGTGCCAGCAGGGCCCAGGGAGGAGGTGAAAAACTGTTTTTT; CDR3 protein: CASRAQGGGEKLFF
J gene: TRBJ1-1; D gene: -; V gene: TRBV11-2; clone size: -; CDR3 DNA: TGTGCCAGCAGCTATTTTAGGAGCACTGAAGCTTTCTTT; CDR3 protein: CASSYFRSTEAFF
J gene: TRBJ2-3; D gene: -; V gene: TRBV6-6; clone size: once; CDR3 DNA: TGTGCCAGCACTGATAGCCGTTTGGTTCCAGATACGCAGTATTTT; CDR3 protein: CASTDSRLVPDTQYF
J gene: TRBJ2-1; D gene: -; V gene: TRBV13; clone size: -; CDR3 DNA: TGTGCCAGCAGCTGGGGGACTATTCGGGGAGGGGGCTCCTACAATGAGCAGTTCTTC; CDR3 protein: CASSWGTIRGGGSYNEQFF
J gene: TRBJ2-3; D gene: TRBD1; V gene: TRBV5-1; clone size: -; CDR3 DNA: TGCGCCAGCAGCTCCTCCGGGACAGGGGGGACAGATACGCAGTATTTT; CDR3 protein: CASSSSGTGGTDTQYF
J gene: TRBJ1-1; D gene: TRBD1; V gene: TRBV7-6; clone size: -; CDR3 DNA: TGTGCCAGCAGCCCCCGGGACAGGGGGCGGAACACTGAAGCTTTCTTT; CDR3 protein: CASSPRDRGRNTEAFF
J gene: TRBJ1-3; D gene: -; V gene: TRBV27; clone size: -; CDR3 DNA: TGTGCCAGCAGTCGGACAGCAGACATTGGAAACACCATATATTTT; CDR3 protein: CASSRTADIGNTIYF
J gene: TRBJ2-7; D gene: TRBD2; V gene: TRBV6-5; clone size: -; CDR3 DNA: TGTGCCAGCAAAGGACTAGCGTTAAACGAGCAGTACTTC; CDR3 protein: CASKGLALNEQYF
J gene: TRBJ2-7; D gene: TRBD1; V gene: TRBV7-8; clone size: -; CDR3 DNA: TGTGCCAGCAGCTTATCTCCGGGACAGTCCTACGAGCAGTACTTC; CDR3 protein: CASSLSPGQSYEQYF
J gene: TRBJ1-1; D gene: TRBD1; V gene: TRBV2; clone size: -; CDR3 DNA: TGTGCCAGCAGCCCCCAAACAGGGGTGAACACTGAAGCTTTCTTT; CDR3 protein: CASSPQTGVNTEAFF
J gene: TRBJ1-1; D gene: -; V gene: TRBV6-5; clone size: few; CDR3 DNA: TGTGCCAGCAGTTACGGACAGCTCCTTATGAACACTGAAGCTTTCTTT; CDR3 protein: CASSYGQLLMNTEAFF
J gene: TRBJ2-3; D gene: -; V gene: TRBV12-5; clone size: -; CDR3 DNA: TGTGCTAGTGGTTCTACCGGGGGGCGCGCAGATACGCAGTATTTT; CDR3 protein: CASGSTGGRADTQYF
J gene: TRBJ2-3; D gene: TRBD2; V gene: TRBV2; clone size: few; CDR3 DNA: TGTGCGATCAGGGCGGGAGTACGAGATACGCAGTATTTT; CDR3 protein: CAIRAGVRDTQYF
J gene: TRBJ2-2; D gene: TRBD2; V gene: TRBV7-2; clone size: -; CDR3 DNA: TGTGCCAGCAGGGGCCCTAGCGGGGGGAACACCGGGGAGCTGTTTTTT; CDR3 protein: CASRGPSGGNTGELFF
J gene: TRBJ1-1; D gene: TRBD1; V gene: TRBV7-9; clone size: once; CDR3 DNA: TGTGCCAGCAGCCAGGACAGGGGGCGTTCGGGAGCTTTCTTT; CDR3 protein: CASSQDRGRSGAFF
J gene: TRBJ1-6; D gene: -; V gene: TRBV7-9; clone size: -; CDR3 DNA: TGTGCCAGCGCCACGGGGAGAAATTCACCCCTCCACTTT; CDR3 protein: CASATGRNSPLHF
J gene: TRBJ2-7; D gene: TRBD1; V gene: TRBV7-2; clone size: -; CDR3 DNA: TGTGCCAGCAGCTTCGGCGGGACAGGGATCTACGAGCAGTACTTC; CDR3 protein: CASSFGGTGIYEQYF
J gene: TRBJ2-7; D gene: TRBD1; V gene: TRBV5-1; clone size: -; CDR3 DNA: TGCGCCAGCAGCTTGGTGACAGGGTCCTACGAGCAGTACTTC; CDR3 protein: CASSLVTGSYEQYF
J gene: TRBJ2-1; D gene: TRBD1; V gene: TRBV7-3; clone size: once; CDR3 DNA: TGTGCCAGCAGCTTACAGGGGGCGATGGCCTACAATGAGCAGTTCTTC; CDR3 protein: CASSLQGAMAYNEQFF
J gene: TRBJ1-1; D gene: -; V gene: TRBV28; clone size: -; CDR3 DNA: TGTGCCAGCAGGAAGCTCGGGACAACTGAAAAGGTAGCTTTCTTT; CDR3 protein: CASRKLGTTEKVAFF
J gene: TRBJ2-1; D gene: -; V gene: TRBV7-9; clone size: -; CDR3 DNA: TGTGCCAGCAGCTTAGTAGCGGACAATGAGCAGTTCTTC; CDR3 protein: CASSLVADNEQFF
J gene: TRBJ2-5; D gene: -; V gene: TRBV28; clone size: -; CDR3 DNA: TGTGCCAGCAGTCTCCCAGAGGCCCAGTACTTC; CDR3 protein: CASSLPEAQYF